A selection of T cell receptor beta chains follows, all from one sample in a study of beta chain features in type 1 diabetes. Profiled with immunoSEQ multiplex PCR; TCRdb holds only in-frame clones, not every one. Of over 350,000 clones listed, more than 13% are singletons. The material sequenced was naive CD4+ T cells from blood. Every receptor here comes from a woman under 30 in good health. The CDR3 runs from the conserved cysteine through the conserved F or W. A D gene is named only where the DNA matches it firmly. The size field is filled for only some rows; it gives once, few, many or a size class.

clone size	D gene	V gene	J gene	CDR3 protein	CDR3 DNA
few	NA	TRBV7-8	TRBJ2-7	CASRDKRVGEQYF	TGTGCCAGCAGGGACAAGCGGGTTGGTGAGCAGTACTTC
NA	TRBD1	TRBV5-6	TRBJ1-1	CASSSDRVGTEAFF	TGTGCCAGCAGCTCGGACAGGGTGGGCACTGAAGCTTTCTTT
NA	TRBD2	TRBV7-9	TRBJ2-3	CASRMGGSTDTQYF	TGTGCCAGCAGGATGGGGGGGAGCACAGATACGCAGTATTTT
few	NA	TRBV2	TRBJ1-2	CASSRLTGNYGYTF	TGTGCCAGCAGTCGGCTAACGGGGAACTATGGCTACACCTTC
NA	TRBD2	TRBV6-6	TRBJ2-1	CASSYSRAGGLNEQFF	TGTGCCAGCAGTTACTCGAGAGCGGGAGGCCTCAATGAGCAGTTCTTC
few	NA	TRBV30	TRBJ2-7	CAWERQNYEQYF	TGTGCCTGGGAGAGACAGAACTACGAGCAGTACTTC
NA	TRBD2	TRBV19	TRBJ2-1	CASRSRASGRHNEQFF	TGTGCCAGTAGATCCCGGGCTAGCGGGAGACACAATGAGCAGTTCTTC
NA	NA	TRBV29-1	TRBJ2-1	CSVEGLYSYNEQFF	TGCAGCGTTGAAGGTCTATACTCCTACAATGAGCAGTTCTTC
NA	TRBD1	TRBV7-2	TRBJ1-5	CASSPGQGTFNQPQHF	TGTGCCAGCAGCCCGGGACAGGGGACTTTCAATCAGCCCCAGCATTTT
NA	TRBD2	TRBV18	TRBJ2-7	CASSPQAGSSYEQYF	TGTGCCAGCTCACCTCAAGCGGGAAGCTCCTACGAGCAGTACTTC
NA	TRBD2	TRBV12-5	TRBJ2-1	CASGLSVAGVINEQFF	TGTGCTAGTGGTTTGTCGGTAGCGGGAGTAATCAATGAGCAGTTCTTC
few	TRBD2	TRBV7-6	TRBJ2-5	CASSLARDYLQETQYF	TGTGCCAGCAGCTTAGCGCGGGACTACCTCCAAGAGACCCAGTACTTC
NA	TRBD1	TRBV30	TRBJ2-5	CAWSKGQGGTETQYF	TGTGCCTGGAGTAAGGGACAGGGAGGGACAGAGACCCAGTACTTC
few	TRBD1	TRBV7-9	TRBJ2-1	CASSNPWTGGVDEQFF	TGTGCCAGCAGCAATCCCTGGACAGGGGGAGTTGATGAGCAGTTCTTC
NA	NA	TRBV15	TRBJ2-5	CATSRGPSSETQYF	TGTGCCACCAGCAGAGGGCCCAGTTCTGAGACCCAGTACTTC
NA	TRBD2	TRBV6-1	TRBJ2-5	CASSRGLAGQETQYF	TGTGCCAGCAGCAGGGGACTAGCGGGCCAAGAGACCCAGTACTTC
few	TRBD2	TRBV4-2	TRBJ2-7	CASSQEGWASGTSYEQYF	TGTGCCAGCAGCCAAGAAGGATGGGCTAGCGGGACTTCATACGAGCAGTACTTC
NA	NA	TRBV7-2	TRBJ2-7	CASSQNRDLGQYF	TGTGCCAGCAGCCAAAACCGGGACTTAGGGCAGTACTTC
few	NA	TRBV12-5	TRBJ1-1	CASGPGRPTEAFF	TGTGCTAGTGGCCCGGGGAGACCCACTGAAGCTTTCTTT
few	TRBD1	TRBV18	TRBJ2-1	CASSPSGQGIYNEQFF	TGTGCCAGCTCACCGTCGGGACAGGGGATTTACAATGAGCAGTTCTTC
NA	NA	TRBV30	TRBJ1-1	CAWILRVGTEAFF	TGTGCCTGGATTCTTCGGGTCGGCACTGAAGCTTTCTTT
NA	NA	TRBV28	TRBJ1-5	CASSFDRSNQPQHF	TGTGCCAGCAGTTTCGACAGGAGCAATCAGCCCCAGCATTTT
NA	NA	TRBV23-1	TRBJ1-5	CASSQWEARQPQHF	TGCGCCAGCAGTCAATGGGAGGCGAGGCAGCCCCAGCATTTT
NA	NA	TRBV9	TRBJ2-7	CASSVSSSTYEQYF	TGTGCCAGCAGCGTATCCTCCAGTACCTACGAGCAGTACTTC
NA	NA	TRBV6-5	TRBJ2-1	CASSYFGGLNEQFF	TGTGCCAGCAGTTACTTCGGCGGACTCAATGAGCAGTTCTTC
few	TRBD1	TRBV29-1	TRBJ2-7	CSVPSGQGDAGQYF	TGCAGCGTCCCATCGGGACAGGGTGATGCAGGGCAGTACTTC
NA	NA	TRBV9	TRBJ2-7	CASSVGALFLYEQYF	TGTGCCAGCAGCGTAGGGGCGCTATTCCTCTACGAGCAGTACTTC
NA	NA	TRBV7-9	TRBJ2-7	CASSPLAGGSEQYF	TGTGCCAGCAGCCCACTAGCAGGGGGTAGTGAGCAGTACTTC
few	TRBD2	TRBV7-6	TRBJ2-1	CASSLASGLVGNEQFF	TGTGCCAGCAGCCTAGCCTCCGGACTAGTGGGCAATGAGCAGTTCTTC
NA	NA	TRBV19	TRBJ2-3	CASSIGLSPDTQYF	TGTGCCAGTAGTATTGGTTTGAGCCCAGATACGCAGTATTTT
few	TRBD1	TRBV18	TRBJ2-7	CASSPLGQGAAYEQYF	TGTGCCAGCTCACCGCTAGGACAGGGGGCAGCCTACGAGCAGTACTTC
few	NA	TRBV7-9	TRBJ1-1	CASSLAGMNTEAFF	TGTGCCAGCAGCTTGGCGGGGATGAACACTGAAGCTTTCTTT
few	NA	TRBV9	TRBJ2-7	CASSVEKRFGALYEQYF	TGTGCCAGCAGCGTAGAGAAGAGGTTTGGGGCATTATACGAGCAGTACTTC
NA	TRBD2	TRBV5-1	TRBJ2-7	CASSPTSGSSIYEQYF	TGCGCCAGCAGCCCGACTAGCGGGAGTTCTATCTACGAGCAGTACTTC
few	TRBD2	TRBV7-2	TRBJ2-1	CASSRGLVGEQFF	TGTGCCAGCAGCCGAGGACTAGTAGGTGAGCAGTTCTTC
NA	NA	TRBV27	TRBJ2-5	CASSPTPGFGTQYF	TGTGCCAGCAGCCCAACCCCAGGGTTTGGGACCCAGTACTTC
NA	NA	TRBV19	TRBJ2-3	CASSTRETQYF	TGTGCCAGTAGTACGAGGGAGACGCAGTATTTT
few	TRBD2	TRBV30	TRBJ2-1	CAWTRPLVAGGKGEQFF	TGTGCCTGGACGAGGCCCCTTGTGGCGGGAGGGAAGGGGGAGCAGTTCTTC
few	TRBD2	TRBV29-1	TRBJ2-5	CSVESRRESPETQYF	TGCAGCGTTGAATCTCGGCGGGAGTCCCCGGAGACCCAGTACTTC
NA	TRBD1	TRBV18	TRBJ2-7	CASSPGQGRAYEQYF	TGTGCCAGCTCACCAGGACAGGGTAGGGCCTACGAGCAGTACTTC
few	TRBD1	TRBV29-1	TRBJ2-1	CSVLDRGSYNEQFF	TGCAGCGTTCTGGACAGGGGATCCTACAATGAGCAGTTCTTC
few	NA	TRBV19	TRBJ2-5	CASSTSSLGLETQYF	TGTGCCAGTAGTACCTCTTCCTTGGGGCTAGAGACCCAGTACTTC
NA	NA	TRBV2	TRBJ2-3	CASKRDLSTDTQYF	TGTGCCAGCAAACGGGACTTGAGCACAGATACGCAGTATTTT
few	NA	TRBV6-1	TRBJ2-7	CASSGGRERYEQYF	TGTGCCAGCAGTGGGGGTCGGGAGCGCTACGAGCAGTACTTC
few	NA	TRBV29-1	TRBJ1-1	CSVATGLPNTEAFF	TGCAGCGTTGCAACAGGGCTTCCGAACACTGAAGCTTTCTTT